The rows below give T cell receptor beta chains drawn from one sample of a study of T cell repertoires in cytomegalovirus infection. TCRdb used MiXCR to reprocess the reads, holding one entry per CDR3 protein. Among fewer than 550,000 distinct CDR3 sequences listed, 16% were seen once. The specimen was CD8+ T cells from PBMCs. These receptors all come from a human donor in good health (CMV status not recorded). Some clones in this sample may be carry-over from other donors' samples. CDR3s include the opening cysteine and the closing phenylalanine or tryptophan. A D gene is named only where the DNA matches it firmly. Expanded clones get a size class; other rows say once, few or many, or leave the size out.

>many|TRBV7-9|-|TRBJ1-1
CASSLGSYTEAFF
TGTGCCAGCAGCTTAGGGAGTTACACTGAAGCTTTCTTT
>-|TRBV20-1|-|TRBJ2-1
CSARPRSPRMSEQFF
TGCAGTGCTAGACCTCGGTCCCCGCGCATGAGTGAGCAGTTCTTC
>many|TRBV7-9|-|TRBJ2-3
CASSPKPTDTQYF
TGTGCCAGCAGCCCCAAGCCCACAGATACGCAGTATTTT
>many|TRBV7-3|-|TRBJ2-3
CASSLTGRSGVTDTQYF
TGTGCCAGCAGCTTAACGGGGCGCAGTGGCGTCACAGATACGCAGTATTTT
>many|TRBV12-3/TRBV12-4|TRBD1|TRBJ1-1
CASTPGQQRGAFF
TGTGCCAGCACTCCGGGACAGCAAAGGGGAGCTTTCTTT
>many|TRBV4-2|-|TRBJ2-2
CASSPRVGDTGELFF
TGTGCCAGCAGCCCCCGAGTCGGGGACACCGGGGAGCTGTTTTTT
>-|TRBV6-6|-|TRBJ1-5
CASSPGGGTRNQPQHF
TGTGCCAGCAGCCCTGGCGGAGGAACGCGCAATCAGCCCCAGCATTTT
>-|TRBV30|TRBD2|TRBJ2-4
CAWRVTSGTAKNIQYF
TGTGCCTGGAGGGTCACTAGCGGGACGGCCAAAAACATTCAGTACTTC
>few|TRBV19|-|TRBJ2-1
CASRFGGGRNEQFF
TGTGCCAGTAGGTTCGGAGGGGGGAGGAATGAGCAGTTCTTC
>few|TRBV19|-|TRBJ1-3
CASSSEEGYGNTIYF
TGTGCCAGTAGTTCCGAGGAGGGGTATGGAAACACCATATATTTT
>-|TRBV9|TRBD2|TRBJ2-3
CASSVHVTSGSTDTQYF
TGTGCCAGCAGCGTTCACGTGACTAGCGGTAGCACAGATACGCAGTATTTT
>many|TRBV4-2|-|TRBJ1-1
CASSQEGSNEAFF
TGTGCCAGCAGCCAAGAAGGATCGAATGAAGCTTTCTTT
>few|TRBV27|-|TRBJ2-4
CASRVPREGKNIQYF
TGTGCCAGCAGAGTACCACGGGAAGGCAAAAACATTCAGTACTTC
>many|TRBV12-3/TRBV12-4|-|TRBJ2-1
CASSLEKWGWFEQFF
TGTGCCAGCAGTTTAGAAAAGTGGGGCTGGTTTGAGCAGTTCTTC
>few|TRBV3-1|-|TRBJ1-6
CASSFNGGINSPLHF
TGTGCCAGCAGTTTCAACGGGGGGATTAATTCACCCCTCCACTTT
>few|TRBV27|TRBD2|TRBJ2-5
CASSLLTSGGGRAQYF
TGTGCCAGCAGTTTGCTAACTAGCGGGGGTGGGAGGGCCCAGTACTTC
>few|TRBV2|-|TRBJ1-1
CASIPGRNTEAFF
TGTGCCAGCATCCCCGGCAGAAACACTGAAGCTTTCTTT
>-|TRBV4-1|TRBD1|TRBJ2-2
CASSGGAGTGSTGELFF
TGCGCCAGCAGCGGGGGGGCCGGGACAGGGAGCACCGGGGAGCTGTTTTTT
>few|TRBV2|TRBD1|TRBJ1-2
CASRPGGSRYGYTF
TGTGCCAGCCGGCCAGGGGGCTCTCGATATGGCTACACCTTC
>-|TRBV11-2|-|TRBJ2-4
CASTLVGGKNIQYF
TGTGCCAGCACCTTAGTAGGCGGCAAAAACATTCAGTACTTC
>many|TRBV7-8|TRBD2|TRBJ2-7
CASSLVIAGGHEQYF
TGTGCCAGCAGCTTAGTAATCGCGGGAGGGCACGAGCAGTACTTC
>many|TRBV7-8|TRBD1|TRBJ1-2
CASSLEGTASYGYTF
TGTGCCAGCAGCTTAGAGGGGACAGCTAGCTATGGCTACACCTTC
>few|TRBV27|TRBD2|TRBJ2-1
CASSLSLGGVYEQFF
TGTGCCAGCAGTTTATCTCTGGGAGGGGTTTATGAGCAGTTCTTC
>few|TRBV5-1|-|TRBJ2-2
CASSLVRSGELFF
TGCGCCAGCAGCTTGGTCCGGAGCGGGGAGCTGTTTTTT
>many|TRBV14|-|TRBJ1-1
CASSQARGNTEAFF
TGTGCCAGCAGCCAAGCACGAGGTAACACTGAAGCTTTCTTT
>many|TRBV27|-|TRBJ1-6
CASSTVSPSSYNSPLHF
TGTGCCAGCAGTACAGTTTCCCCGAGCTCCTATAATTCACCCCTCCACTTT
>many|TRBV12-3/TRBV12-4|-|TRBJ1-4
CASSSDGRNEKLFF
TGTGCCAGCAGTTCGGACGGACGGAATGAAAAACTGTTTTTT
>many|TRBV27|-|TRBJ2-3
CASSINPKRTDTQYF
TGTGCCAGCAGTATTAACCCGAAACGCACAGATACGCAGTATTTT
>few|TRBV14|-|TRBJ1-2
CASSQVRGQKLYGYTF
TGTGCCAGCAGCCAAGTCAGAGGACAGAAGTTATATGGCTACACCTTC
>many|TRBV12-3/TRBV12-4|TRBD2|TRBJ2-5
CASSLELPQREEQETQYF
TGTGCCAGCAGTTTAGAGCTCCCCCAGCGGGAGGAGCAAGAGACCCAGTACTTC
>-|TRBV20-1|-|TRBJ2-5
CSARGRWETQYF
TGCAGTGCTAGAGGGAGGTGGGAGACCCAGTACTTC
>few|TRBV4-1|-|TRBJ1-2
CASSLSTRLNYGYTF
TGCGCCAGCAGCCTTTCGACCCGACTAAACTATGGCTACACCTTC
>few|TRBV27|TRBD1|TRBJ2-2
CASSSLWTGGNAGELFF
TGTGCCAGCAGTTCACTCTGGACAGGGGGCAACGCCGGGGAGCTGTTTTTT
>many|TRBV6-5|-|TRBJ2-7
CASSYSGLIYERQYF
TGTGCCAGCAGTTACTCGGGACTCATCTACGAGCGGCAGTACTTC
>many|TRBV7-3|-|TRBJ2-1
CASSLGQAHNEQFF
TGTGCCAGCAGCCTAGGGCAGGCGCACAATGAGCAGTTCTTC
>few|TRBV11-2|TRBD2|TRBJ2-7
CASSPRGNGARISEQYF
TGTGCCAGCAGCCCGCGGGGGAATGGGGCCCGCATCAGCGAGCAGTACTTC
>many|TRBV15|TRBD2|TRBJ2-7
CATSRGTSGRALEQYF
TGTGCCACCAGCAGAGGCACTAGCGGGAGGGCGTTGGAGCAGTACTTC
>-|TRBV6-1|TRBD2|TRBJ2-5
CASTGPGGQYF
TGTGCCAGCACTGGCCCGGGGGGCCAGTACTTC
>-|TRBV14|TRBD2|TRBJ2-1
CASSQDPRTSGYNEQFF
TGTGCCAGCAGCCAAGATCCCCGGACTAGCGGCTACAATGAGCAGTTCTTC
>many|TRBV7-8|-|TRBJ2-3
CASSLPIWLSTDTQYF
TGTGCCAGCAGCTTACCTATTTGGCTGAGCACAGATACGCAGTATTTT
>once|TRBV28|TRBD2|TRBJ2-1
CASSMVFWTSGRDSSYNEQVF
TGTGCCAGCAGTATGGTGTTTTGGACTAGCGGGAGGGATAGCTCCTACAATGAGCAGGTCTTC
>few|TRBV7-6|-|TRBJ1-1
CASSGPRQASSEAFF
TGTGCCAGCAGCGGGCCCAGGCAGGCGAGCTCTGAAGCTTTCTTT
>many|TRBV5-6|TRBD1|TRBJ1-2
CASSIGDRRDYGYTF
TGTGCCAGCAGCATAGGGGACAGGAGGGACTATGGCTACACCTTC
>-|TRBV20-1|TRBD2|TRBJ2-1
CSAKNEGGLAGLSYNEQFF
TGCAGTGCTAAAAATGAGGGGGGACTAGCGGGTCTTTCCTACAATGAGCAGTTCTTC
>few|TRBV29-1|TRBD2|TRBJ2-7
CSVELAGGPYSEQYF
TGCAGCGTTGAGTTAGCGGGAGGGCCTTACAGCGAGCAGTACTTC
>few|TRBV7-9|-|TRBJ2-7
CASRGRGSYEQYF
TGTGCCAGCAGGGGGAGAGGAAGCTACGAGCAGTACTTC
>many|TRBV7-3|TRBD1|TRBJ2-1
CASRSTGGGEQFF
TGTGCCAGCAGATCGACAGGGGGCGGTGAGCAGTTCTTC
>many|TRBV7-8|TRBD2|TRBJ2-1
CASSLRTSGIDDNEQFF
TGTGCCAGCAGCTTGCGGACTAGCGGGATTGATGACAATGAGCAGTTCTTC
>few|TRBV5-5|-|TRBJ2-4
CASSLMETLAKNIQYF
TGTGCCAGCAGCTTGATGGAGACTCTAGCCAAAAACATTCAGTACTTC
>few|TRBV13|-|TRBJ2-1
CASSLGFPEGNEQFF
TGTGCCAGCAGCTTAGGCTTCCCCGAGGGTAATGAGCAGTTCTTC
>-|TRBV12-3/TRBV12-4|-|TRBJ1-2
CASDEGGGNGYTF
TGTGCCAGCGATGAGGGGGGAGGAAATGGCTACACCTTC
>-|TRBV3-1|-|TRBJ1-1
CASSLQGPRTEAFF
TGTGCCAGCAGCTTACAGGGTCCCCGCACTGAAGCTTTCTTT
>many|TRBV4-1|-|TRBJ2-7
CASSQGLSYEQYF
TGTGCCAGCAGCCAAGGCCTTTCCTACGAGCAGTACTTC